The sequence of this T cell receptor beta chain was determined in a study of shared clonotypes between healthy human individuals. Study information: Serving as donors were two women and three men, whose ages spanned 18 to 49.

With respect to this clone: No antigen is known for it.

Overall study results and limits: When naive CD4 clonotypes were compared across a few donors, about 4.8% were shared.

This CDR3 is built from 15 residues. Trimming shortened V by 1 base and J by 2 bases, and 11 bases separated the two germline ends. The germline V gene has CDR1 SGDLS and CDR2 YYNGEE. The CD4+ fraction was divided into a CD45RA+ naive subset and a CD45RA-negative memory subset. Methods used by the authors: ImmunoSEQ supplied junction-only sequences lacking quality scores, so filtering was different. This table comes from immunoSEQ multiplex PCR, and its TCRdb copy is limited to in-frame clones, with some not included. V and J calls and clone size are those listed in that table; D and trimming were worked out from the DNA. The data show 600,000 to 750,000 clones, with 72% seen just once and 1.5% to 2% held by the top ten.

This sequence originates from a woman younger than 45 in good health. Material: memory CD4+ T cells sorted from blood. Subset indicated: CD45RA-negative fraction. V is TRBV9 and J is TRBJ2-3, with D perhaps assigned TRBD1 or TRBD2 (5 bases each). The CDR3 region has the DNA TGTGCCAGCAGCGTAAATGGGGGATCCACAGATACGCAGTATTTT. It translates to CASSVNGGSTDTQYF.